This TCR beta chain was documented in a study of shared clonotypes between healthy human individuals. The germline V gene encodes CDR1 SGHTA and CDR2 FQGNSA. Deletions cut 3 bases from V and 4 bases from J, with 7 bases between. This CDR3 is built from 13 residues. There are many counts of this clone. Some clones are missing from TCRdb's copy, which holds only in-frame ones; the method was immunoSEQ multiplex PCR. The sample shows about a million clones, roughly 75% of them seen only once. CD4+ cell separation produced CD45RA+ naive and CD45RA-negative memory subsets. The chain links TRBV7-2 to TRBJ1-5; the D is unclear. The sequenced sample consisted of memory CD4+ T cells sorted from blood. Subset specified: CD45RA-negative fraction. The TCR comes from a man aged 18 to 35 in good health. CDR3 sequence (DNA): TGTGCCAGCAGCTTTAACAATAATCAGCCCCAGCATTTT. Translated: CASSFNNNQPQHF.